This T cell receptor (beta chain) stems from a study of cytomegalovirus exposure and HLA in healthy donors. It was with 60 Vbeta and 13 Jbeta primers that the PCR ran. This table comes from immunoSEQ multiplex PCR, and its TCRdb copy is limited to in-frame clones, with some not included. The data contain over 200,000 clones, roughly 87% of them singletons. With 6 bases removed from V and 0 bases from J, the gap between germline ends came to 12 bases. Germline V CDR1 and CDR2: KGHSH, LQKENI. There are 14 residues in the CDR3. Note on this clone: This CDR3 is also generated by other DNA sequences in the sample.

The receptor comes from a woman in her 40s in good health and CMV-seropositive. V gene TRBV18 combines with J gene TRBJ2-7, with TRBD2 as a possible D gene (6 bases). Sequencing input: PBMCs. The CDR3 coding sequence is TGTGCCAGCTCGCCGCGGGGCCCCTCCTACGAGCAGTACTTC. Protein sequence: CASSPRGPSYEQYF.